This T cell receptor beta chain was documented in a study of blood T cell repertoires in COVID-19. Study-level information: Some COVID-19 samples were acute and others convalescent; all came from the United States, Italy and Spain. The analysed material was cDNA or gDNA that came from T cells, B-cell-depleted T cells, or PBMCs.

CDR3 size: 15 residues. V gave up 6 bases and J gave up 0 bases; unmatched junction bases: 4. Germline values: CDR1 MNHEY, CDR2 SVGAGI. Original processing notes: Estimates of nucleated cell counts were drawn from the amplification of reference gene primers. Generated by immunoSEQ multiplex PCR, the TCRdb table keeps only in-frame clones and is missing some. V, J and clone size are those of that table, while D and trimming were read from the DNA. The sample consists of about 150,000 clones, around 81% of them appearing once. V is TRBV6-5 and J is TRBJ2-1; 8 bases are shared with TRBD1. The specimen was peripheral blood. This receptor was taken from a woman in her forties or fifties with acute or convalescent COVID-19. The CDR3 DNA is TGTGCCAGCAGCCCGGACAGGGCCTCCTACAATGAGCAGTTCTTC. It translates to CASSPDRASYNEQFF.